This T cell receptor beta chain was captured in a study of cytomegalovirus exposure and HLA in healthy donors. Amplification used 60 Vbeta primers and 13 Jbeta primers. Method: immunoSEQ multiplex PCR; TCRdb's copy keeps in-frame clones and lacks some. The sample has about 160,000 clones; the top ten hold roughly 1.3%. The V gene end was trimmed by 7 bases and the J gene end by 5 bases; junction bases not matched to a gene: 10. CDR1 is MNHEY, CDR2 SVGAGI, per germline. This CDR3 region has 15 residues. Concerning this clone: Its matching antigen is unknown.

Findings and limits, study-wide: A later analysis reportedly found that, within productive TCRs, an Asian-associated ancestry cluster had fewer N-insertions than the mean observed across the roughly 630 donors.

The sequence came from a woman aged 60-70 years in good health and CMV-seronegative. What was sequenced was PBMCs. This rearrangement joins TRBV6-5 to TRBJ1-1, with 10 bases fitting TRBD1. CDR3 nucleotides: TGTGCCAGCACCAAGTGGGGGACAGGGGTGACTGAAGCTTTCTTT. Translating gives CASTKWGTGVTEAFF.